This T cell receptor beta chain was documented in a study of T cell changes during pregnancy in multiple sclerosis. The data were produced by immunoSEQ multiplex PCR, yet TCRdb's version contains in-frame clones alone and is incomplete. The sample records 36,000 or so clones, 85% to 95% being singletons. Sequenced: PBMCs (not recorded whether the cells were cultured). The source of this sequence is a female donor with multiple sclerosis, enrolled in a pregnancy study.

The CDR3 is CASSADTLREQYF. The CDR3 nucleotides read TGTGCCAGCTCAGCGGACACCCTCCGGGAGCAGTACTTC. The rearrangement uses TRBV18 and TRBJ2-7, with D maybe TRBD1 (5 bases). The length of the CDR3 is 13 residues. Germline V CDR1 and CDR2: KGHSH, LQKENI. The V and J ends lost 5 bases and 7 bases respectively, with 15 bases between them.